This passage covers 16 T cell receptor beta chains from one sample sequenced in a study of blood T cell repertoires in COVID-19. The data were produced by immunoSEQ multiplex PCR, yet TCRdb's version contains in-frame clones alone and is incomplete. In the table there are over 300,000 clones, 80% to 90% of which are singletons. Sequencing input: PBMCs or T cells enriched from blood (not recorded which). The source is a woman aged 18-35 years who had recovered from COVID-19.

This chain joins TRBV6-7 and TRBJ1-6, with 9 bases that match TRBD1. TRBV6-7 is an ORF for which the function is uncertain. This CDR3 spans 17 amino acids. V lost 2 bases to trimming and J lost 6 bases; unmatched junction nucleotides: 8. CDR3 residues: CASSYLRRQGGNSPLHF. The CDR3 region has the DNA TGTGCCAGCAGTTACCTACGTCGACAGGGGGGTAATTCACCCCTCCACTTT.

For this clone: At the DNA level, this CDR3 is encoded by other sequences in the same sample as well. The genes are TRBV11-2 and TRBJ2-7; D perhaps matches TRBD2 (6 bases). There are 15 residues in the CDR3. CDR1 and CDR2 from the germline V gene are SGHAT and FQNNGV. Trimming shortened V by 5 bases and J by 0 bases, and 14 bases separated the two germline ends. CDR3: CASSPHSGSSYEQYF. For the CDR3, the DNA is TGTGCCAGCAGCCCACATAGCGGCAGCTCCTACGAGCAGTACTTC.

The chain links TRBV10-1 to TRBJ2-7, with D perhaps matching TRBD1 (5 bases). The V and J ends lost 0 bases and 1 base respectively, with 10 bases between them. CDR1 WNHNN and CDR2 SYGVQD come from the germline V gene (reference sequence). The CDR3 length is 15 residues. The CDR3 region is CASSESSGPSYEQYF. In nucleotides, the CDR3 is TGCGCCAGCAGTGAGTCGTCAGGGCCTTCCTACGAGCAGTACTTC.

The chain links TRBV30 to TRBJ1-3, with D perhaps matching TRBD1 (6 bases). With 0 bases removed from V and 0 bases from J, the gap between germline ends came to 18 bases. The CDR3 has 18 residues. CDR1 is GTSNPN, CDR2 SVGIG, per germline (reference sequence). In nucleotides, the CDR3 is TGTGCCTGGAGTGTATTCGGGGGGCAGCGAAGCTCTGGAAACACCATATATTTT. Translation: CAWSVFGGQRSSGNTIYF.

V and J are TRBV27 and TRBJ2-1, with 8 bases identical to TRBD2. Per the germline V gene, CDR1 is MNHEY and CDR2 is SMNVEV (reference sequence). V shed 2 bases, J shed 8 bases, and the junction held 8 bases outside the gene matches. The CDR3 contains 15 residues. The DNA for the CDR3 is TGTGCCAGCAGTTTAGACGGGACTAGTGACTATGAGCAGTTCTTC. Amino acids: CASSLDGTSDYEQFF.

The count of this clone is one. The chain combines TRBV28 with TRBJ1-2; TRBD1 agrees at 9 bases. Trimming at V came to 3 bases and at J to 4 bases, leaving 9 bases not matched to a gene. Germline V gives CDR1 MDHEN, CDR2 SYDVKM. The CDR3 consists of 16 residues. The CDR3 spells CASSFPGQGFGYGYTF. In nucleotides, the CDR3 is TGTGCCAGCAGTTTCCCGGGACAGGGTTTCGGCTATGGCTACACCTTC.

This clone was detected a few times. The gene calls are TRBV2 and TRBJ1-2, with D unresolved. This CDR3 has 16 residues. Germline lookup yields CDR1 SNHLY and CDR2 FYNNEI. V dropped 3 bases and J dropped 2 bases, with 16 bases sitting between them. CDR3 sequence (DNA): TGTGCCAGCAGTGACTTGGCCCCTGGAGTGAACTATGGCTACACCTTC. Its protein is CASSDLAPGVNYGYTF.

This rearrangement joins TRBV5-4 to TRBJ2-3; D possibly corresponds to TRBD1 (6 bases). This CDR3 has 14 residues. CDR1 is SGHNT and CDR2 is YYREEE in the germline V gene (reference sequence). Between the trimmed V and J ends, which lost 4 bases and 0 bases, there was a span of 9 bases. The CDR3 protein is CASSVDSSTDTQYF. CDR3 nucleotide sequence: TGTGCCAGCAGCGTGGACAGTAGCACAGATACGCAGTATTTT.

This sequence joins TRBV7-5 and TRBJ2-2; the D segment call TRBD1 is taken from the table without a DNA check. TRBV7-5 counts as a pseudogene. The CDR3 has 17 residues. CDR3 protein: CVRSLVDRAVNTGELFF. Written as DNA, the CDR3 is TGTGTCAGAAGCTTAGTTGACAGGGCCGTAAACACCGGGGAGCTGTTTTTT.

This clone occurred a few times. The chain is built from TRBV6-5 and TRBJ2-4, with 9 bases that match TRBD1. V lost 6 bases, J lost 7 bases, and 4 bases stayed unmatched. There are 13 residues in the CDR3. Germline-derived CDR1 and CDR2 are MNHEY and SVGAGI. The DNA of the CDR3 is TGTGCCAGCAGCGGGACAGGGATTAACATTCAGTACTTC. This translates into CASSGTGINIQYF.

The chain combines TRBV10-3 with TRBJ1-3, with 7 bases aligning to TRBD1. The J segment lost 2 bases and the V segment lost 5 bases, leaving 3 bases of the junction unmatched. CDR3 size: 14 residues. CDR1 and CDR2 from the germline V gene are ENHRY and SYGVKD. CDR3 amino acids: CAISNQGAGNTIYF. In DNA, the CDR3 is TGTGCCATCAGTAATCAGGGGGCTGGAAACACCATATATTTT.

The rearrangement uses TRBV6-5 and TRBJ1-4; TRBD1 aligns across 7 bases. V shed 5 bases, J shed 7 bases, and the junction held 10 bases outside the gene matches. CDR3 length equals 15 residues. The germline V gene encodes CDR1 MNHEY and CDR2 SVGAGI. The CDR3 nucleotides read TGTGCCAGCAGTCCCCGACAGGGAGGCGGTGAAAAACTGTTTTTT. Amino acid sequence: CASSPRQGGGEKLFF.

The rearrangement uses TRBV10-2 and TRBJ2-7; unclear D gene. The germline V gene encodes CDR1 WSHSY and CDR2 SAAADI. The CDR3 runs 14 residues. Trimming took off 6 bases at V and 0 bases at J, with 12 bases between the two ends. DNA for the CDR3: TGCGCCAGCAGCCCACCCGGTGGCTCCTACGAGCAGTACTTC. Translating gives CASSPPGGSYEQYF.

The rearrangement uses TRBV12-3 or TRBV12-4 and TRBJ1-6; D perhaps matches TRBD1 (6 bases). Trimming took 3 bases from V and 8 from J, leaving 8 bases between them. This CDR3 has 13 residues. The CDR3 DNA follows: TGTGCCAGCAGTTTCAACAGGGATTCACCCCTCCACTTT. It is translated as CASSFNRDSPLHF.

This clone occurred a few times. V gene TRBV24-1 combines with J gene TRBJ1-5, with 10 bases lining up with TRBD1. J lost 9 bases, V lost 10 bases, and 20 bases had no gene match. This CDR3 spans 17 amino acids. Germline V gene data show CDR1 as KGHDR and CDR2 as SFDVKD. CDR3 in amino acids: CATPRQGAREVRAPQHF. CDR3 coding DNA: TGTGCCACTCCTCGACAGGGGGCGAGGGAAGTCCGCGCGCCCCAGCATTTT.

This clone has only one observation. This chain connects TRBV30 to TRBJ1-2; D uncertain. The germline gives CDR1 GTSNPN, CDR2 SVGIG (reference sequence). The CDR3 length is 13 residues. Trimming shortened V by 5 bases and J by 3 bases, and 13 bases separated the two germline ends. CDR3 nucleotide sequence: TGTGCCTGGCGCGAGGGCGGCCACTATGGCTACACCTTC. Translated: CAWREGGHYGYTF.